What follows is one T cell receptor beta chain and its context. Its target antigen remains unknown. No per-base quality is available; no much larger clone lies one base away. TCRbeta CDR3 regions were amplified from genomic DNA using the immunoSEQ Assay, a bias-controlled multiplex PCR. On the authors' methods: Within the assay, amplification of reference gene primers was used to estimate how many nucleated cells each sample contained. Sequence reads were collapsed and filtered to measure the absolute abundance of every unique TCRbeta CDR3 rearrangement. For each sample, productive Simpson clonality was calculated by taking the square root of Simpson's diversity index across productive rearrangements. As stored in TCRdb, this immuneACCESS dataset retains in-frame rearrangements with V and J assigned. A fraction of the clones does not appear; measured against another copy, unresolved V genes explain less than half of the discrepancy, and the remainder lacks a known reason. V, J and clone size derive from that table, while D and trimming were established from the DNA sequence. Present in this sample are 200,000 to 250,000 clones, about 84% of which were seen just once. 1.8% of the sample rests with the top ten.

Enrolling through a virtual design, the prospective study's participants ranged in age from roughly 18 to 100 years and lived across 24 United States geographic areas. In the prospective study, participants were assigned to cohorts based on the clinical history participants reported in a screening survey and a study questionnaire. Recovered participants in ImmuneRACE Cohort 3 were defined as having two consecutive negative NP/OP PCR tests, clearance from a healthcare professional, or resolution of symptoms. In the prospective study, mobile phlebotomists collected whole blood, serum and a nasopharyngeal or oropharyngeal swab from each participant. Participants in the prospective study had the option to provide additional blood draws and questionnaires over a 2-month period. Before DNA extraction, prospective study blood samples were shipped either frozen or at room temperature. The germline V gene sets CDR1 to MNHEY and CDR2 to SVGAGI. CDR3 length: 15 amino acids, cysteine to phenylalanine. Only the CDR3 portion is preserved as DNA: 45 bases, with reading frame beginning at the first base. V is cut back by 6 bases and J by 1 base, with 7 bases in the junction unmatched.

This specimen belongs to a study of blood T cell repertoires in COVID-19 (dated by TCRdb to the early 2020s). Looking at the study overall: Samples from collaborators originated in the United States, Italy and Spain and spanned both the acute and convalescent phases of COVID-19. The prospective study material was composed of cDNA or gDNA derived from T cells, B-cell-depleted T cells, or PBMCs. Subjects who had been exposed to COVID-19, were actively infected with it, or had recovered from it provided the deeply sampled blood TCRbeta repertoires that made up the dataset. The repertoires were made available in a free public database intended to serve as a resource for research on the immune response to SARS-CoV-2. The samples were drawn from the first 160 participants of the ongoing ImmuneRACE study and from some 1,300 subjects provided by 6 global collaborators. Sample metadata almost always included a de-identified subject ID, COVID-19 status, age in years and sex. Where HLA class I and class II types were available, the types were taken from metadata supplied by the sample provider, not from assay-based typing.

General study outcomes and caveats: The amount of clinical and demographic metadata varied by source and participant and was provided uncurated.

The rearrangement joined TRBV6-5 to TRBJ1-1, and 8 bases in between align with TRBD1. This clonotype was sampled from a man between 60 and 70 years old who had recovered from COVID-19. Sequences were obtained from PBMCs or T cells enriched from blood (not recorded which). The nucleotide sequence is given as TGTGCCAGCAGAAATGGACAGGGCCGGAACACTGAAGCTTTCTTT. Protein translation: CASRNGQGRNTEAFF.